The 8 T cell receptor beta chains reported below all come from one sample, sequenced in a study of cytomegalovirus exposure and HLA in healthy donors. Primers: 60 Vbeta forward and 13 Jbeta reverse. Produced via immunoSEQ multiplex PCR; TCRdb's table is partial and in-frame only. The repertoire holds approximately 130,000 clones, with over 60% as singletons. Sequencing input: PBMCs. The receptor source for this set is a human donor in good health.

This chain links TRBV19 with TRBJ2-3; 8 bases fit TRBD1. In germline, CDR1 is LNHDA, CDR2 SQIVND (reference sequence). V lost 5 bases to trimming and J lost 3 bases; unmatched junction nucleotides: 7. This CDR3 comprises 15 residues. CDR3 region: CASSLGTGRTDTQYF. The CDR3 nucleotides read TGTGCCAGTAGTCTTGGGACAGGTAGGACAGATACGCAGTATTTT.

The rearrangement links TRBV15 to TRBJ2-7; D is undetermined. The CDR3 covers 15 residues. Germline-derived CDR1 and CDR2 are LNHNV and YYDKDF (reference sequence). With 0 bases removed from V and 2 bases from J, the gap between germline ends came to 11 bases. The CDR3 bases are TGTGCCACCAGCAGAGATTGGGCAGGAACCTACGAGCAGTACTTC. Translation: CATSRDWAGTYEQYF.

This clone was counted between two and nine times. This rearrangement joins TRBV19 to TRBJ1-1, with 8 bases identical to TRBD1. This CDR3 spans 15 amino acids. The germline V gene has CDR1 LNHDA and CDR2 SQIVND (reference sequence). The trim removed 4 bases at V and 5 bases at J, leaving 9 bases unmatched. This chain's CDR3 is CASSTQGARGTEAFF. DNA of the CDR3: TGTGCCAGTAGTACCCAGGGGGCGAGGGGGACTGAAGCTTTCTTT.

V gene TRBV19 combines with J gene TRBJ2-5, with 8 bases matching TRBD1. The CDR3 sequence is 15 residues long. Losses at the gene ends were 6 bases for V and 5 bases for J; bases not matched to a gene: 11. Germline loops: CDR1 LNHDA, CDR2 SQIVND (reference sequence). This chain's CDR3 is CASRRGGQGWETQYF. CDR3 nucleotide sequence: TGTGCCAGTAGGAGGGGAGGACAGGGTTGGGAGACCCAGTACTTC.

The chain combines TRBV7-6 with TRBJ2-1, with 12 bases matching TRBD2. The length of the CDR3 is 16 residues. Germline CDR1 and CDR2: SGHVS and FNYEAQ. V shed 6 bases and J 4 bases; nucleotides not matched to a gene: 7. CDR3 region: CASSSAGLAGYNEQFF. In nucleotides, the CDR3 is TGTGCCAGCAGTTCCGCGGGACTAGCGGGTTACAATGAGCAGTTCTTC.

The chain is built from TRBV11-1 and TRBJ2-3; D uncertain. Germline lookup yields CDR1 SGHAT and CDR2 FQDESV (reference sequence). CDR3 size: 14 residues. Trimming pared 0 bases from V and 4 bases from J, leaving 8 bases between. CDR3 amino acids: CASSLATVADTQYF. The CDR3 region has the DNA TGTGCCAGCAGCTTAGCCACAGTCGCAGATACGCAGTATTTT.

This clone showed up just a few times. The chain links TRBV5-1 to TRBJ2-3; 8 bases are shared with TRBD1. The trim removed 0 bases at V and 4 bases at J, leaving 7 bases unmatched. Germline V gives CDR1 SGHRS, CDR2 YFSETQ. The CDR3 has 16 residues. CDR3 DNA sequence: TGCGCCAGCAGCTTGGGCCAGGGGGCATCTGCAGATACGCAGTATTTT. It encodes CASSLGQGASADTQYF.

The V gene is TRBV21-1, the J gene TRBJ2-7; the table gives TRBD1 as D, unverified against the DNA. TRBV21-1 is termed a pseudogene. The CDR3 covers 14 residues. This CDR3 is CASSRIDAAYEQYF. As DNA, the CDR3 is TGTGCCAGCAGCCGCATTGATGCAGCCTACGAGCAGTACTTC.